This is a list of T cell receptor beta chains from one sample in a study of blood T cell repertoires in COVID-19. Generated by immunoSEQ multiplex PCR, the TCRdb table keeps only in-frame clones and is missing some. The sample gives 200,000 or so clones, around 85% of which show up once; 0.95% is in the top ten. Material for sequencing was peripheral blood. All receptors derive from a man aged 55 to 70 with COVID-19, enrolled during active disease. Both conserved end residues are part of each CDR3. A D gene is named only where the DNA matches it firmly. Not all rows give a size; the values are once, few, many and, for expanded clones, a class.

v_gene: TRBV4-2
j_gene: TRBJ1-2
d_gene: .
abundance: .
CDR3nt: TGTGCCAGCAGCCAAGATTTTGGAGGGGAGCTAACTAACTATGGCTACACCTTC
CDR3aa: CASSQDFGGELTNYGYTF

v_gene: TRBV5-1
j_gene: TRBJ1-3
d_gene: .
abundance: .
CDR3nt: TGCGCCAGCAGCTTGGACGGAGCCTCTGGAAACACCATATATTTT
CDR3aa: CASSLDGASGNTIYF

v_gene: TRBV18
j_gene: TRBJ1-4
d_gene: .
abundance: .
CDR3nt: TGTGCCAGCTCACCACGGGAGGGGAATGAAAAACTGTTTTTT
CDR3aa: CASSPREGNEKLFF

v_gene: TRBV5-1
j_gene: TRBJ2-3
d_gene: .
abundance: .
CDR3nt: TGCGCCAGCAGCACCCGAGGGGGTTCCGGCACAGATACGCAGTATTTT
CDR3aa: CASSTRGGSGTDTQYF

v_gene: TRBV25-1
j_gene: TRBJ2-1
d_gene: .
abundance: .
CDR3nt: TGTGCCAGCACTGGCAGCGTACGCTCCTACAATGAGCAGTTCTTC
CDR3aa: CASTGSVRSYNEQFF

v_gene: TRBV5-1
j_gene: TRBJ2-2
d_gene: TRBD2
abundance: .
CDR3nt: TGCGCCAGCAGCTTAGCGGGAGGGAACACCGGGGAGCTGTTTTTT
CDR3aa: CASSLAGGNTGELFF

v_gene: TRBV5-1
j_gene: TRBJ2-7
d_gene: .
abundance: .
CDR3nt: TGCGCCAGCAGCTTGGGTCTGCTTGAGGAGCAGTACTTC
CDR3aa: CASSLGLLEEQYF

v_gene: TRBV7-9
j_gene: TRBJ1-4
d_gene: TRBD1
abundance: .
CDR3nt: TGTGCCAGCAGCCCGGACAGGGCGAATGAAAAACTGTTTTTT
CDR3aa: CASSPDRANEKLFF

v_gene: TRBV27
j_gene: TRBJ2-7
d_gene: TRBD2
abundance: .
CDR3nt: TGTGCCAGCAGTCCTAGCGGATCCTACGAGCAGTACTTC
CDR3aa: CASSPSGSYEQYF

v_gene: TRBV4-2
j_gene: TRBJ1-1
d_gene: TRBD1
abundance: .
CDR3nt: TGTGCCAGCAGCCGAGAGGGGGCTCTCACTGAAGCTTTCTTT
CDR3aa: CASSREGALTEAFF

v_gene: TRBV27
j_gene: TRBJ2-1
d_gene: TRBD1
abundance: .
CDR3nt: TGTGCCAGCAGTCCCCGGACAGGGGGAAATGAGCAGTTCTTC
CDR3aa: CASSPRTGGNEQFF

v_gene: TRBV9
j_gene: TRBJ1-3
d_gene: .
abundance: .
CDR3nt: TGTGCCAGCAGCGTAGAGACGCGGGGGGATGGAAACACCATATATTTT
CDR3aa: CASSVETRGDGNTIYF

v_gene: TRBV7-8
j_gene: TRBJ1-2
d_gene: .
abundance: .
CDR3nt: TGTGCCAGCAGCTTAGCGCTACGGGGAGGGTACACCTTC
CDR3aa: CASSLALRGGYTF

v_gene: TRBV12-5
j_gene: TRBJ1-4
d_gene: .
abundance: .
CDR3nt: TGTGCTAGTGGTCCCCGGGGGGCAGGGGAAAAACTGTTTTTT
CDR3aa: CASGPRGAGEKLFF

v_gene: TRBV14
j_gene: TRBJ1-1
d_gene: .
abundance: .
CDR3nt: TGTGCCAGCAGCCAAGATCATGTGGCTAACACTGAAGCTTTCTTT
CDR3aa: CASSQDHVANTEAFF

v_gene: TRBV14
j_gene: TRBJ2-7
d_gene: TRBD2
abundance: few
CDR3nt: TGTGCCAGCAGCCTCACCGGGGGGGCGGGAGCCTACGAGCAGTACTTC
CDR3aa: CASSLTGGAGAYEQYF

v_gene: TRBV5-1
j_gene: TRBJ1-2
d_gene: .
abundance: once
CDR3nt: TGCGCCAGCAGCCCCCCGGGCTATGGCTACACCTTC
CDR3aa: CASSPPGYGYTF

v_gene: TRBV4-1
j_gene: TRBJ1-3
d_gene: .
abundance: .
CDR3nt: TGCGCCAGCAGCCCACTCCTGAGCTCTGGAAACACCATATATTTT
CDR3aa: CASSPLLSSGNTIYF

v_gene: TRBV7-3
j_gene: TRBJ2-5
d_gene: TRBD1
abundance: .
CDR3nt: TGTGCCAGCAGCCCGACAGGGGCCAACCAAGAGACCCAGTACTTC
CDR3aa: CASSPTGANQETQYF

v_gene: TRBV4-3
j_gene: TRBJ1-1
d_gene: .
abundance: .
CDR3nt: TGCGCCAGCAGCCAAGATTGGGGGGGGAGGACTGAAGCTTTCTTT
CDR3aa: CASSQDWGGRTEAFF

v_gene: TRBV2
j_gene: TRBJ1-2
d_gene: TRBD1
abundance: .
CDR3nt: TGTGCCAGCAGAGAGAGACAGGGGGCTGAAGAAGGCTACACCTTC
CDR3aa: CASRERQGAEEGYTF

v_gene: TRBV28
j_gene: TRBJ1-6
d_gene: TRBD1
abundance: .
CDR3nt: TGTGCCAGCAGTTACCAGGGGGGTATTTCACCCCTCCACTTT
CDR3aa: CASSYQGGISPLHF

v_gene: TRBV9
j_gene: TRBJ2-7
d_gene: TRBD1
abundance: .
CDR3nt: TGTGCCAGCAGCCCCAGGGGTGTTTGGACAGGCCTGTCCGAGCAGTACTTC
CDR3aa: CASSPRGVWTGLSEQYF

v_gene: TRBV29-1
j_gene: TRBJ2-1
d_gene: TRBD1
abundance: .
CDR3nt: TGCAGCGTTGAGGGACAGGGGTCCCCCTACAATGAGCAGTTCTTC
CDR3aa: CSVEGQGSPYNEQFF

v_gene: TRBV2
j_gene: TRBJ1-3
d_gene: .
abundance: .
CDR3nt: TGTGCCAGTCGACAGTCCGAACTTAGCTCTGGAAACACCATATATTTT
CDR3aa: CASRQSELSSGNTIYF

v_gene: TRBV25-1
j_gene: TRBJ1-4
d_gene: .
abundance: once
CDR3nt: TGTGCCAGCAGTGTAATGGCAGGGGTCGGCGAAAAACTGTTTTTT
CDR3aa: CASSVMAGVGEKLFF

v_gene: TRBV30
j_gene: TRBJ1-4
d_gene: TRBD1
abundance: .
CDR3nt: TGTGCCTGGAGCATCAGGGGGAACGAAAAACTGTTTTTT
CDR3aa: CAWSIRGNEKLFF

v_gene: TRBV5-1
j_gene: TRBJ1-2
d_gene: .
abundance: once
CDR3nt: TGCGCCAGCAGCTTTGGTCAGGGGAATGGCTACACCTTC
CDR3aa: CASSFGQGNGYTF

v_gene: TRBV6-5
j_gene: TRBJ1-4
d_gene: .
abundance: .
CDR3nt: TGTGCCAGCAGTACGGCTAATGAAAAACTGTTTTTT
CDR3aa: CASSTANEKLFF

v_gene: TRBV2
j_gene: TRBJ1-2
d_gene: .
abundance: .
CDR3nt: TGTGCCAGCAGTGAAGCCAGGGCCTATGGCTACACCTTC
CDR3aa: CASSEARAYGYTF

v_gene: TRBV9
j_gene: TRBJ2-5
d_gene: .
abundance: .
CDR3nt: TGTGCCAGCAGCGTAGTGGACAGCCAAGAGACCCAGTACTTC
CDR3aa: CASSVVDSQETQYF

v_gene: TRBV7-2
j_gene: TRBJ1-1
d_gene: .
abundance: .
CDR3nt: TGTGCCAGCAGGCCTGGGACTCACGGGGAGGCTTTCTTT
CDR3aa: CASRPGTHGEAFF

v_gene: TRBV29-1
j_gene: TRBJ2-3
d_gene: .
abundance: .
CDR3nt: TGCAGCGTTGACCTTGAGGGAACCTATACGCAGTATTTT
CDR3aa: CSVDLEGTYTQYF

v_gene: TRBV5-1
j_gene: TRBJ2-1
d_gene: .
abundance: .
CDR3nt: TGCGCCAGCAGCTTGGAGTCTGGCGGCTACAATGAGCAGTTCTTC
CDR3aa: CASSLESGGYNEQFF

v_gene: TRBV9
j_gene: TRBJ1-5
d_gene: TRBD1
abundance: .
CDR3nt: TGTGCCAGCAGCTTAACAGGGGGCGGCAATCAGCCCCAGCATTTT
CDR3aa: CASSLTGGGNQPQHF

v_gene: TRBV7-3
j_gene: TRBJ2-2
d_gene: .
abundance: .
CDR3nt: TGTGCCAGCAGCTTATCCGGGTCGAACACCGGGGAGCTGTTTTTT
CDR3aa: CASSLSGSNTGELFF

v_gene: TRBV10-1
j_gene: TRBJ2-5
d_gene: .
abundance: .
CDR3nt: TGCGCCAGCAGTGGTGCTACCCAAGAGACCCAGTACTTC
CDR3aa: CASSGATQETQYF

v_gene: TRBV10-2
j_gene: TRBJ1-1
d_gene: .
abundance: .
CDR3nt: TGCGCCAGCAGTGAGCAGGGCGGGAACACTGAAGCTTTCTTT
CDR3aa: CASSEQGGNTEAFF

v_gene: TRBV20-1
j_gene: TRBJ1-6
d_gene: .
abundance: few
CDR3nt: TGCAGTGCTAGTGGAAAGGGAGTTTTTAATTCACCCCTCCACTTT
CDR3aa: CSASGKGVFNSPLHF

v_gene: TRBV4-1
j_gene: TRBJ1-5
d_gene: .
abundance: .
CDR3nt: TGCGCCAGCAGCTTTGACGGGAATAGCAATCAGCCCCAGCATTTT
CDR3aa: CASSFDGNSNQPQHF

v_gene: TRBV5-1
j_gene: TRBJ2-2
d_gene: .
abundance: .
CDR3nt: TGCGCCAGCAGCTATGACACAAACACCGGGGAGCTGTTTTTT
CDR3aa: CASSYDTNTGELFF

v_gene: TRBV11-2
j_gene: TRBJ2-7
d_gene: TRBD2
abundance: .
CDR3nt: TGTGCCAGCAGCTCCGTACTAGCGGGTGAGCAGTACTTC
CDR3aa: CASSSVLAGEQYF

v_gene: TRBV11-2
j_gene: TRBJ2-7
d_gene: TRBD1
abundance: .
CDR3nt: TGTGCCAGCAGCTTTCTTGGACAGGGGAGCTCCTACGAGCAGTACTTC
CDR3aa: CASSFLGQGSSYEQYF

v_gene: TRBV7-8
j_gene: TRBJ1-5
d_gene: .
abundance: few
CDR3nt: TGTGCCAGCAGCCCTCGACCGGGACAAGGTATGCGTGGCAATCAGCCCCAGCATTTT
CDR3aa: CASSPRPGQGMRGNQPQHF

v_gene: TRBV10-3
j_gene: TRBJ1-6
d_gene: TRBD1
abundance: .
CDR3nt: TGTGCCACCTCTGGACAGGGACAGTTCAATTCACCCCTCCACTTT
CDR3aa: CATSGQGQFNSPLHF

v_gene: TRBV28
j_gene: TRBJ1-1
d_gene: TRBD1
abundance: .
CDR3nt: TGTGCCAGCAGTGCCCCGGGACAGGCGAACACTGAAGCTTTCTTT
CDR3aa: CASSAPGQANTEAFF

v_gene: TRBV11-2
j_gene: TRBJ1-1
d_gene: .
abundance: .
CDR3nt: TGTGCCAGCAGCCCTGAGGGGAGGAGGACAGAAGCTTTCTTT
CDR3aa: CASSPEGRRTEAFF

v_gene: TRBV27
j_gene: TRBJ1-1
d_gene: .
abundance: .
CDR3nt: TGTGCCAGCCGCCTAACCGGGTTCACTGAAGCTTTCTTT
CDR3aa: CASRLTGFTEAFF

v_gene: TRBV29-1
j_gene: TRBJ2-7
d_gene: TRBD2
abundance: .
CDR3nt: TGCAGCGGCGGACTAGCGGGAAGCTCCTACGAGCAGTACTTC
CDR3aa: CSGGLAGSSYEQYF

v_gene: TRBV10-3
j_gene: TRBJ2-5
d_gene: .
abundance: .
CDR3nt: TGTGCCATCAGTGAGTCGAGGCAGAGCGAGACCCAGTACTTC
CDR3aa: CAISESRQSETQYF

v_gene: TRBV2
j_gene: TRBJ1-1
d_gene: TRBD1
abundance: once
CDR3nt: TGTGCCATAAACAGGGGGCGCGGCACTGAAGCTTTCTTT
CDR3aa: CAINRGRGTEAFF

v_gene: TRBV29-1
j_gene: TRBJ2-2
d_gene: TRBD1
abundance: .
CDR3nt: TGCAGCGTTGTATTTCAGGGACAGGGGAGTACCGGGGAGCTGTTTTTT
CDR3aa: CSVVFQGQGSTGELFF

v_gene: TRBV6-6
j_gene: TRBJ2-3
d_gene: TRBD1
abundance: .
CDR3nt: TGTGCCAGCAGTCGAAACTCCGGGACAGTGAGCACAGATACGCAGTATTTT
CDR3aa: CASSRNSGTVSTDTQYF